The 15 T cell receptor beta chains listed next were all sequenced from one sample in a study of T cell changes during pregnancy in multiple sclerosis. Libraries were prepared by immunoSEQ multiplex PCR; TCRdb keeps only in-frame clonotypes and omits some of them. The table includes tens of thousands of clones, 85% to 90% detected once. Sequencing was performed on CD8+ T cells from peripheral blood mononuclear cells, taken after pregnancy. Every receptor here comes from a female donor with multiple sclerosis, enrolled in a pregnancy study.

The J gene is TRBJ2-5, the V gene TRBV7-9, with D unclear. V lost 4 bases to trimming and J lost 2 bases, with 11 bases between them. CDR1 SEHNR and CDR2 FQNEAQ come from the germline V gene (reference sequence). The CDR3 length is 14 residues. The CDR3 region is CASSSPLTQETQYF. CDR3 in DNA: TGTGCCAGCAGCTCCCCGTTGACACAAGAGACCCAGTACTTC.

The rearrangement uses TRBV11-2 and TRBJ2-1, with no clear D. This CDR3 region has 12 residues. Deletions cut 3 bases from V and 3 bases from J, with 3 bases between. The germline gives CDR1 SGHAT, CDR2 FQNNGV. Written as DNA, the CDR3 is TGTGCCAGCAGCTTCCTCTACAATGAGCAGTTCTTC. The encoded protein is CASSFLYNEQFF.

V and J are TRBV19 and TRBJ2-6; 10 bases agree with TRBD1. This CDR3 is built from 16 residues. Germline trimming cut 5 bases from V and 2 bases from J; bases unmatched to any gene: 3. Germline V gene lookup returns CDR1 LNHDA and CDR2 SQIVND (reference sequence). The CDR3, as DNA: TGTGCCAGTAGTGCTGGACAGGGGGCTGGGGCCAACGTCCTGACTTTC. Protein product: CASSAGQGAGANVLTF.

The chain employs TRBV30 and TRBJ2-7; D ambiguous. The CDR3 has 14 amino acids. Between the trimmed V and J ends, which lost 1 base and 0 bases, there was a span of 10 bases. Looked up from germline, CDR1 is GTSNPN and CDR2 is SVGIG (reference sequence). The CDR3 loop reads CAWSETSPSYEQYF. The CDR3, as DNA: TGTGCCTGGAGTGAAACTTCTCCCTCCTACGAGCAGTACTTC.

The J gene is TRBJ2-7, the V gene TRBV15; no clear D. Between the trimmed V and J ends, which lost 0 bases and 5 bases, there was a span of 11 bases. Germline CDR1 LNHNV, CDR2 YYDKDF (reference sequence). This CDR3 is built from 14 residues. In DNA form, the CDR3 reads TGTGCCACCAGCAGAGATCGCGTTTTCCACGAGCAGTACTTC. Protein sequence: CATSRDRVFHEQYF.

This chain links TRBV6-1 with TRBJ1-1; D is undetermined. CDR1 is MNHNS and CDR2 is SASEGT in the germline V gene. The CDR3 extends over 13 amino acids. V was cut by 5 bases and J by 7 bases, with 14 bases left in between. DNA for the CDR3: TGTGCCAGCAGTCGAATAGCGTGGGATGAAGCTTTCTTT. This sequence encodes CASSRIAWDEAFF.

This sequence joins TRBV4-1 and TRBJ2-7; D might be TRBD2 (6 bases). The germline V gene encodes CDR1 MGHRA and CDR2 YSYEKL. V lost 1 base and J lost 6, with 10 bases in between. The CDR3 sequence is 13 residues long. Here the CDR3 DNA reads TGCGCCAGCAGCCAAGTGGAGGGAACCGAGCAGTACTTC. Protein: CASSQVEGTEQYF.

The chain joins TRBV28 to TRBJ1-5, with D possibly being TRBD1 (6 bases). The V end lost 8 bases, the J end lost 2 bases, and 22 bases lay between the germline ends. The CDR3 has 17 amino acids. In germline, CDR1 is MDHEN, CDR2 SYDVKM. The chain's CDR3 is CASHFWGGAYGNQPQHF. CDR3 in DNA: TGTGCCAGCCACTTTTGGGGGGGGGCATATGGCAATCAGCCCCAGCATTTT.

The chain employs TRBV11-2 and TRBJ2-7, with TRBD1 matching 7 bases. The junction had 5 bases not matched to a gene; V was cut back by 1 base and J by 2 bases. This CDR3 comprises 15 residues. CDR1 and CDR2 from the germline V gene are SGHAT and FQNNGV. The CDR3 region has the DNA TGTGCCAGCAGCTTAGGGGGACAGTTTCCCTACGAGCAGTACTTC. It is translated as CASSLGGQFPYEQYF.

The J gene is TRBJ1-6, the V gene TRBV28; D not resolved. Germline CDR1 is MDHEN and CDR2 is SYDVKM. CDR3 length equals 14 residues. V lost 5 bases and J lost 9, with 14 bases in between. CDR3 DNA: TGTGCCAGCAGTCTAGGATCCAGCGGTTCACCCCTCCACTTT. Its translation: CASSLGSSGSPLHF.

The chain couples TRBV4-1 to TRBJ1-2; D is undetermined. Trimming removed 4 bases at V and 6 bases at J, with 15 bases between. The CDR3 totals 14 residues. CDR1 and CDR2 from the germline V gene are MGHRA and YSYEKL. Here the CDR3 DNA reads TGCGCCAGCAGCCTCTCTTCCGCCTCGGATGGCTACACCTTC. It translates to CASSLSSASDGYTF.

This clone was observed a few times. The rearrangement joins TRBV11-2 to TRBJ1-3, with a possible D match to TRBD1 (5 bases). This CDR3 comprises 14 residues. Germline V CDR1 and CDR2: SGHAT, FQNNGV. Trimming cost V 2 bases and J 8 bases, with 13 bases left between them. The CDR3 nucleotides read TGTGCCAGCAGCTTAATAGGGACGGGAGACACCATATATTTT. It translates to CASSLIGTGDTIYF.

This clone was counted a single time. V is TRBV27 and J is TRBJ1-2; 8 bases fit TRBD1. Trimming at V came to 0 bases and at J to 6 bases, leaving 6 bases not matched to a gene. Germline CDR1 is MNHEY and CDR2 is SMNVEV (reference sequence). This CDR3 has 15 amino acids. CDR3 in DNA: TGTGCCAGCAGTTTATCCGGACAGGGCGGAGATGGCTACACCTTC. It encodes CASSLSGQGGDGYTF.

This clone has only a few counts. The gene calls are TRBV5-6 and TRBJ1-5, with 11 bases lining up with TRBD1. Looked up from germline, CDR1 is SGHDT and CDR2 is YYEEEE. CDR3 length: 15 residues. V dropped 3 bases and J dropped 4; count of bases not matched to a gene: 3. In DNA, the CDR3 is TGTGCCAGCAGCTGGGGGACAGGGGGAAATCAGCCCCAGCATTTT. Its translation is CASSWGTGGNQPQHF.

This chain joins TRBV15 and TRBJ1-5; D uncertain. Germline assignment: CDR1 LNHNV and CDR2 YYDKDF (reference sequence). The CDR3 is made up of 15 amino acids. V gave up 1 base and J gave up 5 bases, with 12 bases separating them. The DNA for the CDR3 is TGTGCCACCAGCAGAGGGCGAATAGCGGATCAGCCCCAGCATTTT. Its protein product is CATSRGRIADQPQHF.